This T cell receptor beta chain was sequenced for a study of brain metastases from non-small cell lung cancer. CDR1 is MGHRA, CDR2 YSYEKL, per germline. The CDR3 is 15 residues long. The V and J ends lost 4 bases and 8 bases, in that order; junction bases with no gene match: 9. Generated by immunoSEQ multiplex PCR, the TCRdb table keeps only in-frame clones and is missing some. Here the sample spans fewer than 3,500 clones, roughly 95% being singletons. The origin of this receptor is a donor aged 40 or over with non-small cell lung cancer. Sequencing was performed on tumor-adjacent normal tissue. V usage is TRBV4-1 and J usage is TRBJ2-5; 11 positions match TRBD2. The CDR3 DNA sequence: TGCGCCAGCAGCCTACTAGCGGGAGAGCAAAAAACCCAGTACTTC. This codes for CASSLLAGEQKTQYF.